This record covers a single T cell receptor beta chain. Its specific antigen is unknown. No per-base quality is available; no much larger clone lies one base away. High-throughput TCR beta sequencing profiled peripheral blood CD8+ and CD4+ T cells from healthy donors, Susac syndrome patients and multiple sclerosis patients. The multiple sclerosis controls were treatment-naive patients whose relapsing-remitting disease, either stable or active, fulfilled the revised McDonald criteria. CD8+ TEMRA cells were enriched by FACS, while bulk CD8+ and CD4+ T cells were purified by magnetic negative isolation. Blood was collected in EDTA tubes and processed within 24 hours, with PBMCs isolated through density gradient centrifugation. PBMCs intended for TCR sequencing were cryopreserved in liquid nitrogen and thawed later in a water bath at 37 degrees C. A purity of at least 90% was achieved for sorted or isolated CD4+, CD8+ and CD8+ TEMRA cells.

The source of the sample is a study of CD8 T cells in Susac syndrome (dated by TCRdb to between 2018 and 2020). Regarding the study in general: Whether CD8+ T cell activation and differentiation in Susac syndrome was antigen driven was tested using repertoire sequencing. CD8+ T cell repertoire clonality was compared between about a dozen healthy donors, some 14 Susac syndrome patients and approximately 15 multiple sclerosis patients. The paper as a whole reports these results and caveats: The number of individuals in the TCR sequencing and HLA analysis was recognized as being relatively small.

RNA was extracted using the RNeasy kit, and roughly 0.45 to 1 microgram was reverse transcribed with random hexamers. The immunoSEQ multiplex PCR assay, covering 54 Vbeta and 13 Jbeta segments, was used to amplify TCR beta CDR3 regions. PCR amplification bias was corrected by using a synthetic template baseline for primer optimization and computational correction. As for the authors' bioinformatics: Only productive sequences were kept, with reads annotated to V, D and J genes according to IMGT and analyzed in immunoSEQ Analyzer. To calculate clonality, Shannon entropy was normalized by log2 of the number of productive unique sequences and then subtracted from one. For each patient and control, public and private clones were evaluated within the 100 most prevalent clones. Susac-specific clones were defined as absent from healthy and MS cohorts, around 980 published viral clones and other ImmuneACCESS disease sequences. TCRdb ran its own pipeline on the public reads, namely fastp trimming at Q25 and MiXCR clone calling, and kept in-frame beta chains. Merged by CDR3 protein, the rows form single entries marked with the most common genes and DNA. These V and J calls are TCRdb output, not the study's own analysis. The sample table records about 80,000 distinct CDR3 sequences; more than 85% of these occur just once. Just over 0.5% of the sample is held by the ten biggest clonotypes.

The CDR3 covers 16 residues, taking in both the cysteine and the phenylalanine. The read is trimmed to its CDR3 DNA, 48 bases read in frame from base 1. From a lookup of the germline V gene (reference sequence), CDR1 and CDR2 are LGHDT and YNNKEL. Trimmed from V: 4 bases; trimmed from J: 2 bases; junction bases lacking a gene match: 10. Input material: CD8+ T cells from PBMCs. The receptor comes from a human donor with multiple sclerosis. The rearranged segments are TRBV3-1 and TRBJ2-7, and 8 bases in between align with TRBD2. The DNA is TGTGCCAGCAGCCCGGAAGCGGGAGCCGGACCCTACGAGCAGTACTTC. It translates to CASSPEAGAGPYEQYF.